This paragraph reports one T cell receptor beta chain. This sample is drawn from a study of Ad26.COV2.S vaccination and SARS-CoV-2 variants. The germline CDR1 and CDR2 sequences are MDHEN and SYDVKM. Germline trimming cut 4 bases from V and 4 bases from J; bases unmatched to any gene: 10. CDR3 length: 16 residues. Treatment in this sample: roughly 20 received Ad26.COV2.S at low or high dose, single or two shots; 5 received placebo; per-sample allocation not given. Sampling occurred on day 63 after the first vaccine or placebo injection. TCRdb's copy holds only in-frame clones and misses some; the assay was immunoSEQ multiplex PCR. Altogether about half a million clones are present, 89% being singletons, with the ten largest covering 1.5% to 2%.

The sample was peripheral blood, taken in a trial of Ad26.COV2.S vaccine versus placebo. The sequence derives from a person between 18 and 59 years old who received the Ad26.COV2.S COVID-19 vaccine or a placebo. The V call is TRBV28, the J call TRBJ1-2; 9 bases agree with TRBD1. CDR3 nucleotide sequence: TGTGCCAGCAGTTCCTTGGGACAGGGAGTTCCCTATGGCTACACCTTC. Residues: CASSSLGQGVPYGYTF.